These T cell receptor beta chains were read from a single sample in a study of regulatory T cells in long-lasting Graves disease. Each CDR3 protein gets one entry after TCRdb re-called the multiplex PCR reads with MiXCR. The table includes about 440,000 distinct CDR3 sequences, over 15% detected once. The sample was also reused in another study, on T cells in Graves' hyperthyroidism and ophthalmopathy.

Sequencing was performed on peripheral blood mononuclear cells (PBMCs), taken at new diagnosis, from a patient treated with antithyroid drugs. The receptors originated from a woman aged 18 to 35 with Graves disease. The conserved cysteine and the conserved F or W are not part of the CDR3 here.

v_call,j_call,cdr3_aa
TRBV18,TRBJ2-1,ASSPGTSARGSYNEQF
TRBV29-1,TRBJ2-1,SVVHKGNNEQF
TRBV7-9,TRBJ2-1,ASSLVGTSHFDEQF
TRBV18,TRBJ1-5,ASSLASYQPQH
TRBV14,TRBJ2-3,ASSQAPGVDTQY
TRBV28,TRBJ2-3,ASSLLYPLSGVTDTQY
TRBV11-1,TRBJ2-1,ASSLSNPLRQF
TRBV7-2,TRBJ2-7,ASSHVSGDYEQY
TRBV20-1,TRBJ2-1,SAVTRDSPNEQF
TRBV28,TRBJ2-1,ASSSGTHNEQF
TRBV4-1,TRBJ2-1,ASSQAMRGNEQF
TRBV15,TRBJ1-5,ATSRGAGVSNQPQH
TRBV20-1,TRBJ2-7,SARDQSSYEQY
TRBV7-3,TRBJ2-4,ASSLTGTGDRNIQY
TRBV24-1,TRBJ1-5,ATSDLGGSFGQPQH
TRBV20-1,TRBJ2-1,SARVAGRYNEQF
TRBV20-1,TRBJ2-7,SAPGLTYEQY
TRBV20-1,TRBJ2-3,SAQDRGGTDTQY
TRBV6-2/TRBV6-3,TRBJ2-1,ASSYYIGGRAGNEQF
TRBV4-1,TRBJ2-5,ASSQGRAGGETQY
TRBV20-1,TRBJ2-1,SASSGRALGWNEQF
TRBV9,TRBJ1-2,ASSQAGGYT
TRBV28,TRBJ1-2,ASSPGHLEYVYGYT
TRBV20-1,TRBJ2-3,SPFSAASGRGDTQY
TRBV18,TRBJ1-5,ASSPTVGVNNQPQH
TRBV7-8,TRBJ1-5,ASSPHRRGTSNQPQH
TRBV7-9,TRBJ2-2,ASSVSSETGELF
TRBV20-1,TRBJ2-3,SASGSGGTDTQY
TRBV20-1,TRBJ2-1,SAGGLAGGYNEQF
TRBV5-6,TRBJ1-5,ASTIKGAGSNQPQH
TRBV19,TRBJ2-7,ASSTSVSGYEQY
TRBV30,TRBJ1-2,AWSVRSLYT
TRBV28,TRBJ2-7,ASSSPLRGQGFEQY
TRBV7-9,TRBJ1-2,ASSLSPGADGYT
TRBV2,TRBJ2-7,ASRAPGTGGSYEQY
TRBV3-1,NA,ASSQEDGTGTQY
TRBV7-9,TRBJ2-2,ASSKNRDRQNTGELF
TRBV28,TRBJ1-2,ASSFQTGRYGYT
TRBV2,TRBJ2-3,AGITSGEVDTQY
TRBV10-3,TRBJ2-1,AIREGGHSYNEQF
TRBV7-9,TRBJ1-2,ASSPIQGFYGYT
TRBV30,TRBJ2-7,AWSVLDGGYEQY
TRBV7-9,TRBJ2-7,ASSHSLNEQY
TRBV28,TRBJ1-4,AGSTAPNEKLF
TRBV18,TRBJ2-1,ASSSTSGTYNEQF
TRBV3-1,TRBJ2-1,ASSWREGQNEQF
TRBV27,TRBJ2-6,ASSSLSGANVLT
TRBV4-3,TRBJ2-7,ASSQDTGRPGEQY
TRBV20-1,TRBJ2-4,SATDRLAKNIQY
TRBV3-1,TRBJ2-7,ASSQDRVAGVYEQY
TRBV12-3/TRBV12-4,TRBJ1-3,ASSLSSSGNTIY
TRBV11-3,TRBJ2-7,ASSLRRPSSYEQY
TRBV7-8,TRBJ2-1,ASSYGSRNEQF
TRBV12-3/TRBV12-4,TRBJ2-1,ASSAGLDWREQF
TRBV14,TRBJ2-1,ASSQISRLGNNEQF
TRBV28,TRBJ2-3,ASSPSGLAERDTQY